This T cell receptor beta chain appears in the sequencing data of a study of neurological immune-mediated disorders. Study results and limitations: When grouped phylogenetically, the repertoires of 18 of the 34 multiple sclerosis patients fell together in one related-CDR3 cluster, which is a possible signature. Falling below healthy controls, multiple sclerosis showed the least TCR clonal expansion, while HTLV-1-associated myelopathy showed the most.

This clonotype has a handful of counts. Its antigen remains unknown. cDNA synthesis was performed by 5'RACE with 10-nucleotide random UMIs. Over 160 million TCR-beta sequences from 15-18 subjects came from every sequencing run. One entry per CDR3 protein, called by TCRdb with MiXCR from the 5' RACE reads. Of 90,000 to 100,000 distinct CDR3 sequences in the sample, around 3.3% were seen once. The CDR3 spans 14 residues. CDR1 is SGHRS and CDR2 is YFSETQ in the germline V gene. V was pared by 3 bases and J by 4 bases, with 5 bases of the junction left unmatched. This chain connects TRBV5-1 to TRBJ2-7; 9 positions agree with TRBD1. The source is a young woman with multiple sclerosis. Input material: PBMCs. Here the CDR3 reads CASSWGQGTYEQYF. CDR3 DNA: TGCGCCAGCAGCTGGGGACAGGGAACTTACGAGCAGTACTTC.